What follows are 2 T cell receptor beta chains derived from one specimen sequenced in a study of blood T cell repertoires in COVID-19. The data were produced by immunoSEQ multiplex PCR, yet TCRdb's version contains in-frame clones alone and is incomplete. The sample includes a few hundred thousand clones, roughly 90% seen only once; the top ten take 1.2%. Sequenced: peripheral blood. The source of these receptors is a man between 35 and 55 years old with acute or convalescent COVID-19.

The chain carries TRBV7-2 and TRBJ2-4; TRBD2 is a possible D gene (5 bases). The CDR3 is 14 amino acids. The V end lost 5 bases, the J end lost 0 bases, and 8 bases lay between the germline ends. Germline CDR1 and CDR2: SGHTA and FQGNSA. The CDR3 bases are TGTGCCAGCAGCATGGACTTAGCCAAAAACATTCAGTACTTC. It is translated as CASSMDLAKNIQYF. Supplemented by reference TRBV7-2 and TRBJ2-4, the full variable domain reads GAGVSQSPSNKVTEKGKDVELRCDPISGHTALYWYRQSLGQGLEFLIYFQGNSAPDKSGLPSDRFSAERTGGSVSTLTIQRTQQEDSAVYLCASSMDLAKNIQYFGAGTRLSVL.

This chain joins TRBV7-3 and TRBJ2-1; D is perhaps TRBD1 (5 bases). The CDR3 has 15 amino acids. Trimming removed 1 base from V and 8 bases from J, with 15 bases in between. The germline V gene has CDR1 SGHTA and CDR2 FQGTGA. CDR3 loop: CASSLMGQGWDEQFF. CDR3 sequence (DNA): TGTGCCAGCAGCTTAATGGGGCAGGGATGGGATGAGCAGTTCTTC.